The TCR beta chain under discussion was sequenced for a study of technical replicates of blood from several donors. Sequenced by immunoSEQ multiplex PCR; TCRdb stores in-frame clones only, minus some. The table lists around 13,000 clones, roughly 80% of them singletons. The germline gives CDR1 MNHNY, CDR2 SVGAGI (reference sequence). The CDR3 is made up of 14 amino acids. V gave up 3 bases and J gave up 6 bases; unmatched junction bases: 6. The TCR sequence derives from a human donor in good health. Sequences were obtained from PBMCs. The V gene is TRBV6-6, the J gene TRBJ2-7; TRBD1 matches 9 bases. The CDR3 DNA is TGTGCCAGCAGTTATTCAGGACAGGGGCGCGAGCAGTACTTC. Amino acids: CASSYSGQGREQYF.